The next 3 T cell receptor beta chains were all read from a single sample in a study of identical twins. TCRdb recomputed calls from the 5' RACE reads with MiXCR, one row per CDR3 protein. The repertoire holds approximately 890,000 distinct CDR3 sequences, more than 9% seen once, with 1.5% to 2% in the top ten. The data also belong to a second study, concerning yellow fever vaccine responses in identical twins.

Material: PBMCs. All receptors come from a woman between 18 and 29 years old in good health.

This chain connects TRBV7-2 to TRBJ2-5, with 7 bases identical to TRBD2. CDR1 SGHTA and CDR2 FQGNSA come from the germline V gene. The trim removed 6 bases at V and 6 bases at J, leaving 13 bases unmatched. This CDR3 is built from 15 residues. CDR3: CASRASSGKGKTQYF. The CDR3 nucleotides read TGTGCCAGCAGGGCCTCGAGCGGGAAAGGGAAGACCCAGTACTTC.

This clonotype appeared a few times. The chain couples TRBV18 to TRBJ2-7; D may correspond to TRBD1 or TRBD2 (5 bases each). CDR1 and CDR2 (germline): KGHSH, LQKENI. The CDR3 covers 13 residues. V lost 2 bases and J 9 bases, leaving 14 bases between the germline ends. CDR3 nucleotide sequence: TGTGCCAGCTCACCATTGATCAGTGGGGGGCAGTACGTC. It encodes CASSPLISGGQYV.

This clonotype was counted many times. The chain couples TRBV20-1 to TRBJ2-1, with 8 bases identical to TRBD2. CDR1 is DFQATT, CDR2 SNEGSKA, per germline (reference sequence). The CDR3 contains 12 residues. V lost 5 bases and J lost 9; bases outside the gene matches: 6. The CDR3 DNA reads as TGCAGTGCTTACGGGGGGGCTCTTGAGCAGTTCTTC. Encoded protein: CSAYGGALEQFF.